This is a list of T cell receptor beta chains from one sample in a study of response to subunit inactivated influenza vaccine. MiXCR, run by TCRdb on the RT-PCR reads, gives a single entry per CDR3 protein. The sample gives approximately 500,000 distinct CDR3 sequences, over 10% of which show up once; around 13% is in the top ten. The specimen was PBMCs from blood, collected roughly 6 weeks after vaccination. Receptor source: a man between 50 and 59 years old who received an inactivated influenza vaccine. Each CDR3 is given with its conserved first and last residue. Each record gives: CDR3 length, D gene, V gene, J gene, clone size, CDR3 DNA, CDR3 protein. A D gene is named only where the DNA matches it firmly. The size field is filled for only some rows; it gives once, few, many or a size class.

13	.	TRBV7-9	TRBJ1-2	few	TGTGCCAGCAACCAGTGGGAGGGGACCGGCTACACCTTC	CASNQWEGTGYTF
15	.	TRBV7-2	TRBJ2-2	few	TGTGCCAGCAGCTTAGACACAGGGCGGACCGGGGAGCTGTTTTTT	CASSLDTGRTGELFF
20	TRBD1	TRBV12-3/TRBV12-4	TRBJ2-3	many	TGTGCCAGCAGTTTAAGCTGGGGGCAGGGGGCTAAAACTAGCACAGATACGCAGTATTTT	CASSLSWGQGAKTSTDTQYF
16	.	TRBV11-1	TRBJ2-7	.	TGTGCCAGCAGCTTGGAGGGACTTCTCCAAGGGTACGAGCAGTACTTC	CASSLEGLLQGYEQYF
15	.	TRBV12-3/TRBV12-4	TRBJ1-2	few	TGTGCCAGCAGTTTTTGGGGGGCGGGAGACTATGGCTACACCTTC	CASSFWGAGDYGYTF
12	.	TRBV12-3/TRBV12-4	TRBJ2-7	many	TGTGCCAGCAGATTCGGACCGATGGAGCAGTACTTC	CASRFGPMEQYF
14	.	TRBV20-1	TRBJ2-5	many	TGCAGTGCTGGGAGTAGCTGGAAACAAGAGACCCAGTACTTC	CSAGSSWKQETQYF
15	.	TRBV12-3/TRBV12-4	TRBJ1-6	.	TGTGCCAGCAGTTCCTCGTCGGGGGCTAATTCACCCCTCCACTTT	CASSSSSGANSPLHF
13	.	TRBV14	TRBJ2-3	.	TGTGCCAGCAGCCAACAGGTAGCAGATACGCAGTATTTT	CASSQQVADTQYF
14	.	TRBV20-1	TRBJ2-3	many	TGCAGTGCTAGGCCGTCGGGCCATGTAGATACGCAGTATTTT	CSARPSGHVDTQYF
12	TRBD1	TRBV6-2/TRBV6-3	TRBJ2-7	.	TGTGCCGGCTCCCGGGACAGCCACGAGCAGTACTTC	CAGSRDSHEQYF
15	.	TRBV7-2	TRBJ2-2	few	TGTGCCAGCAGCCTAAACTTTGCGGGACACGGGGAGCTGTTTTTT	CASSLNFAGHGELFF
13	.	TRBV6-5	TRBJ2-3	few	TGTGCCAGCAGTTGGGGGACCGAACTTACGCAGTATTTT	CASSWGTELTQYF
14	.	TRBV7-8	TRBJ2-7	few	TGTGCCAGCAGCTGGGCAGGGAGCTCCTACGAGCAGTACTTC	CASSWAGSSYEQYF
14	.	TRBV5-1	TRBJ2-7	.	TGCGCCAGCAGCTTGGACGGCACCCTCGGGGAGCAGTACTTC	CASSLDGTLGEQYF
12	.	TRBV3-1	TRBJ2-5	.	TGTGCCAGCAGCCAACTACAAGAGACCCAGTACTTC	CASSQLQETQYF
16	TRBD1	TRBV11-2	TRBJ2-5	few	TGTGCCAGCAGCTTAAGTTGGACAGGGGGGTTAGAGACCCAGTACTTC	CASSLSWTGGLETQYF
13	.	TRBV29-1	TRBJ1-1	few	TGCAGCGTTGGGGTTTTTATTAACACTGAAGCTTTCTTT	CSVGVFINTEAFF
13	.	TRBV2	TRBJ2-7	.	TGTGCCAGCAGTATTGGACAGAACTACGAGCAGTACTTC	CASSIGQNYEQYF